This TCR beta chain derives from a study of T cell repertoires in ileal Crohn's disease. About the research overall: Around 37% were active smokers at surgery; median disease duration was 7.9 years. About half of patients got postoperative therapy: about ten thiopurines, around 18 anti-TNF.

On this clone itself: The antigen remains unidentified.

Study observations and caveats: Compared with non-smokers, active smokers at surgery showed more clonal expansions.

The V gene's germline CDR1 is LGHNA and CDR2 YNFKEQ. V lost 1 base and J 2 bases, leaving 14 bases between the germline ends. The CDR3 is 16 amino acids. Profiled with immunoSEQ multiplex PCR; TCRdb holds only in-frame clones, not every one. Of fewer than 10,000 clones listed, over 60% are singletons. The rearrangement uses TRBV4-2 and TRBJ1-1, with D unresolved. The TCR comes from an adult with Crohn's disease. The sequenced sample was ileal tissue. The CDR3 sequence: CASSQGVAPPNTEAFF. The CDR3, as DNA: TGTGCCAGCAGCCAAGGGGTAGCACCTCCTAACACTGAAGCTTTCTTT.